Each of the 11 T cell receptor beta chains below was sequenced from the same sample in a study of blood T cell repertoires in COVID-19. Data came from immunoSEQ multiplex PCR; TCRdb stores just in-frame clones and leaves some out. This table has 170,000 or so clones, about 88% appearing once. The sample comprised PBMCs or T cells enriched from blood (not recorded which). All receptors derive from a woman aged 50 to 65 who had recovered from COVID-19.

This chain connects TRBV4-1 to TRBJ2-4; 10 nucleotides agree with TRBD2. Germline-derived CDR1 and CDR2 are MGHRA and YSYEKL. The length of the CDR3 is 14 residues. V dropped 0 bases and J dropped 7; count of bases not matched to a gene: 0. CDR3 DNA sequence: TGCGCCAGCAGCCAAGATAGCGGGAGGAACATTCAGTACTTC. Translation: CASSQDSGRNIQYF.

V usage is TRBV6-5 and J usage is TRBJ2-7, with D possibly being TRBD2 (7 bases). Trimming shortened V by 2 bases and J by 0 bases, and 14 bases separated the two germline ends. CDR3 length equals 16 residues. The germline V gene encodes CDR1 MNHEY and CDR2 SVGAGI. The CDR3 coding sequence is TGTGCCAGCAGTTACAAGGGGGGGGAAAGCTCCTACGAGCAGTACTTC. Protein product: CASSYKGGESSYEQYF.

V and J are TRBV11-2 and TRBJ2-3, with TRBD2 matching over 12 bases. Germline values: CDR1 SGHAT, CDR2 FQNNGV. The CDR3 is 17 residues long. V trimming: 2 bases; J trimming: 2 bases; junction bases outside the gene matches: 5. CDR3 loop: CASSLRGLAGPTDTQYF. The CDR3 bases are TGTGCCAGCAGCTTAAGGGGACTAGCGGGCCCCACAGATACGCAGTATTTT.

CDR3 sequence (DNA): TGCGCCAGCAGCCAAGCCCTAGCGGGAGTGTTCAAAAACATTCAGTACTTC. Translating it yields CASSQALAGVFKNIQYF. V usage is TRBV4-1 and J usage is TRBJ2-4; 10 bases match TRBD2. Trimming at V came to 1 base and at J to 3 bases, leaving 6 bases not matched to a gene. The CDR3 sequence is 17 residues long. Germline CDR1 is MGHRA and CDR2 is YSYEKL.

V usage is TRBV2 and J usage is TRBJ2-1; TRBD2 agrees at 7 bases. This CDR3 comprises 13 residues. The ends lost 5 bases at V and 5 bases at J; junction bases unmatched: 3. Germline V gene sequence: CDR1 SNHLY, CDR2 FYNNEI. In DNA form, the CDR3 reads TGTGCCAGCAGTAGCAGCGGGGACAATGAGCAGTTCTTC. Encoded protein: CASSSSGDNEQFF.

This clone was detected once. The genes are TRBV7-2 and TRBJ1-5, with a possible D match to TRBD1 (6 bases). The germline gives CDR1 SGHTA, CDR2 FQGNSA. V gave up 3 bases and J gave up 7 bases, with 13 bases separating them. The CDR3 runs 14 residues. The DNA for the CDR3 is TGTGCCAGCAGCTTCAAGGGGGTAGAACAGCCCCAGCATTTT. It translates to CASSFKGVEQPQHF.

This chain joins TRBV28 and TRBJ1-1, with D possibly being TRBD1 (5 bases). From germline, CDR1 is MDHEN and CDR2 SYDVKM. V was pared by 5 bases and J by 8 bases, with 12 bases between. This CDR3 spans 12 amino acids. CDR3 in DNA: TGTGCCAGCAGTCAATCACGGGGGGAAGCTTTCTTT. Translation gives CASSQSRGEAFF. Combining the CDR3 with reference TRBV28 and TRBJ1-1 gives the whole variable domain DVKVTQSSRYLVKRTGEKVFLECVQDMDHENMFWYRQDPGLGLRLIYFSYDVKMKEKGDIPEGYSVSREKKERFSLILESASTNQTSMYLCASSQSRGEAFFGQGTRLTVV.

This clone occurred a few times. The rearrangement joins TRBV19 to TRBJ1-2; 7 bases match TRBD1. Germline CDR1 and CDR2: LNHDA and SQIVND (reference sequence). This CDR3 is built from 14 residues. V lost 2 bases, J lost 2 bases, and 2 bases stayed unmatched. The CDR3 DNA sequence: TGTGCCAGTAGTATAAGCAGGGGGAACTATGGCTACACCTTC. It specifies CASSISRGNYGYTF.

This clone was recorded once. This chain joins TRBV3-1 (or the pseudogene TRBV3-2) and TRBJ1-6; D is possibly TRBD1 (5 bases). CDR1 LGHDT and CDR2 YNNKEL come from the germline V gene (reference sequence). Deletions cut 4 bases from V and 9 bases from J, with 13 bases between. The CDR3 runs 14 residues. CDR3 sequence reads: CASSPPGIASPLHF. The CDR3 nucleotides read TGTGCCAGCAGCCCCCCAGGGATCGCTTCACCCCTCCACTTT.

The chain carries TRBV19 and TRBJ1-3; D gene ambiguous. Germline V gene sequence: CDR1 LNHDA, CDR2 SQIVND (reference sequence). The CDR3 is made up of 14 amino acids. The V end lost 4 bases, the J end lost 1 base, and 8 bases lay between the germline ends. CDR3 protein: CASSRASSGNTIYF. The CDR3 region has the DNA TGTGCCAGTAGTAGGGCGTCTTCTGGAAACACCATATATTTT. The complete variable domain, with remaining parts taken from reference TRBV19 and TRBJ1-3, reads DGGITQSPKYLFRKEGQNVTLSCEQNLNHDAMYWYRQDPGQGLRLIYYSQIVNDFQKGDIAEGYSVSREKKESFPLTVTSAQKNPTAFYLCASSRASSGNTIYFGEGSWLTVV.

In DNA, the CDR3 is TGTGCCAGCAGTGGGGAGGGGGAATCCTATGGCTACACCTTC. Its translation is CASSGEGESYGYTF. The chain has TRBV2 and TRBJ1-2, with a weak D call TRBD1 (6 bases). Deletions cut 4 bases from V and 4 bases from J, with 13 bases between. This CDR3 spans 14 amino acids. Germline CDR1 SNHLY, CDR2 FYNNEI.